Below are 22 T cell receptor beta chains sequenced from a single sample in a study of beta chain features in type 1 diabetes. The antigens for these receptors are not known. Study-wide findings and caveats: TCRB CDR3s from Type 1 diabetes patients were moderately but significantly shorter in all four CD4+ subsets.

Sequenced material consisted of expressed TCRB transcripts (all of the isolated RNA was reverse transcribed). The table came from immunoSEQ multiplex PCR; TCRdb's copy has only in-frame clones and leaves some out. The sample consists of hundreds of thousands of clones, around 15% of them appearing once. The sample was naive CD4+ T cells from blood. The source is a man in his late teens or twenties with type 1 diabetes.

This clone was picked up a small number of times. CDR3 DNA: TGTGCCAGCAGTTACTCGGGTTCACCCCTCCACTTT. This gives the protein CASSYSGSPLHF. The chain couples TRBV6-5 to TRBJ1-6, with D uncertain. V lost 0 bases to trimming and J lost 9 bases, with 3 bases between them. There are 12 residues in the CDR3. CDR1 and CDR2 (germline): MNHEY, SVGAGI.

V is TRBV7-6 and J is TRBJ2-1; TRBD2 matches 9 bases. Germline V gene data show CDR1 as SGHVS and CDR2 as FNYEAQ. Trimming took 7 bases from V and 6 from J; bases not matched to a gene: 7. The CDR3 is made up of 14 amino acids. The CDR3 DNA is TGTGCCAGCACCCAGCGGGGGGCCGGCAATGAGCAGTTCTTC. As protein: CASTQRGAGNEQFF.

Here the CDR3 DNA reads TGCAGCGTTGGACAGACTTCACCCCTCCACTTT. It encodes CSVGQTSPLHF. The chain recombines TRBV29-1 with TRBJ1-6; possibly TRBD1 for D (5 bases). CDR1 and CDR2 (germline): SQVTM, ANQGSEA. CDR3 length: 11 residues. V lost 4 bases to trimming and J lost 9 bases, with 7 bases between them.

This clone was seen more than once but under ten times. The chain joins TRBV19 to TRBJ1-2; D unclear. V was clipped by 3 bases and J by 2 bases, with 10 bases between them. From germline, CDR1 is LNHDA and CDR2 SQIVND (reference sequence). The length of the CDR3 is 14 residues. Written as DNA, the CDR3 is TGTGCCAGTAGTATCGGTACAGTGAACTATGGCTACACCTTC. This encodes CASSIGTVNYGYTF.

The sample holds a few counts of this clone. This chain uses TRBV29-1 with TRBJ2-1, with 8 bases aligning to TRBD1. The CDR3 is 13 residues long. V dropped 7 bases and J dropped 6; count of bases not matched to a gene: 8. Germline CDR1 SQVTM, CDR2 ANQGSEA. For the CDR3, the DNA is TGCAGCGGTCAGGGGGCGAGTATCAATGAGCAGTTCTTC. The encoded protein is CSGQGASINEQFF.

This clone was counted between two and nine times. Different DNA sequences within this sample yield the same CDR3. The chain combines TRBV30 with TRBJ1-2, with 8 bases that match TRBD1. The ends lost 5 bases at V and 3 bases at J; junction bases unmatched: 2. This CDR3 spans 12 amino acids. CDR1 and CDR2 from the germline V gene are GTSNPN and SVGIG (reference sequence). The CDR3 loop reads CAWGQGDYGYTF. CDR3 DNA sequence: TGTGCCTGGGGACAGGGCGACTATGGCTACACCTTC. Variable domain in full (rest from reference TRBV30 and TRBJ1-2): SQTIHQWPATLVQPVGSPLSLECTVEGTSNPNLYWYRQAAGRGLQLLFYSVGIGQISSEVPQNLSASRPQDRQFILSSKKLLLSDSGFYLCAWGQGDYGYTFGSGTRLTVV.

Turning to this clone: This CDR3 is also generated by other DNA sequences in the sample. This sequence joins TRBV18 and TRBJ1-2; no firm D call. This CDR3 region has 14 residues. With 6 bases removed from V and 0 bases from J, the gap between germline ends came to 11 bases. Per the germline V gene, CDR1 is KGHSH and CDR2 is LQKENI. The CDR3 sequence: CASSPDRANYGYTF. Here the CDR3 DNA reads TGTGCCAGCTCCCCGGACCGAGCTAACTATGGCTACACCTTC.

CDR3: CASSLGQTGTEAFF. The CDR3 nucleotides are TGTGCCAGCAGCTTAGGACAAACGGGCACTGAAGCTTTCTTT. The rearrangement links TRBV7-3 to TRBJ1-1, with a tentative D call TRBD1 (5 bases). The germline V gene encodes CDR1 SGHTA and CDR2 FQGTGA. The V end lost 2 bases, the J end lost 4 bases, and 11 bases lay between the germline ends. The CDR3 has 14 amino acids.

This clone has more than one count but fewer than ten. V is TRBV6-5 and J is TRBJ1-6; D is unclear. The CDR3 is made up of 12 amino acids. CDR1 is MNHEY and CDR2 is SVGAGI in the germline V gene. V lost 2 bases to trimming and J lost 7 bases, with 3 bases between them. Here the CDR3 reads CASSYMNSPLHF. CDR3 coding DNA: TGTGCCAGCAGTTACATGAATTCACCCCTCCACTTT.

The chain recombines TRBV6-6 with TRBJ1-5; 7 bases are a match to TRBD1. V was clipped by 9 bases and J by 0 bases; unmatched bases: 5. Germline CDR1 is MNHNY and CDR2 is SVGAGI (reference sequence). The CDR3 consists of 14 residues. CDR3 sequence (DNA): TGTGCCAGTTCACAGGGGAATAGCAATCAGCCCCAGCATTTT. It specifies CASSQGNSNQPQHF.

The rearrangement links TRBV30 to TRBJ2-3, with 7 nucleotides matching TRBD1. The CDR3 has 15 amino acids. In germline, CDR1 is GTSNPN, CDR2 SVGIG (reference sequence). V gave up 2 bases and J gave up 1 base; unmatched junction bases: 6. DNA of the CDR3: TGTGCCTGGAGTAACGGAGACAGGGGCACAGATACGCAGTATTTT. The encoded protein is CAWSNGDRGTDTQYF.

This clone was detected only a few times. The chain employs TRBV4-2 and TRBJ1-5; 8 bases match TRBD1. The germline CDR1 and CDR2 sequences are LGHNA and YNFKEQ. CDR3 length: 15 residues. Trimming cost V 1 base and J 3 bases; bases outside gene matches: 2. The CDR3 bases are TGTGCCAGCAGCCAAGGACAGGGGTACAATCAGCCCCAGCATTTT. It yields the protein CASSQGQGYNQPQHF.

In its sample, this clone was seen a few times. The genes are TRBV2 and TRBJ2-7, with a weak D call TRBD1 (6 bases). Germline CDR1 and CDR2: SNHLY and FYNNEI. V lost 6 bases and J lost 3, with 12 bases in between. The CDR3 length is 13 residues. The DNA of the CDR3 is TGTGCCAGCAGGGCAGGACAGAACTACGAGCAGTACTTC. Amino acid sequence: CASRAGQNYEQYF. Based on the CDR3 plus reference TRBV2 and TRBJ2-7, the full variable domain is EPEVTQTPSHQVTQMGQEVILRCVPISNHLYFYWYRQILGQKVEFLVSFYNNEISEKSEIFDDQFSVERPDGSNFTLKIRSTKLEDSAMYFCASRAGQNYEQYFGPGTRLTVT.

This chain links TRBV7-9 with TRBJ1-5; TRBD1 agrees at 9 bases. This CDR3 has 15 residues. Unmatched junction bases numbered 2, after V lost 1 base and J lost 4 bases. Germline V gene lookup returns CDR1 SEHNR and CDR2 FQNEAQ (reference sequence). The CDR3 loop reads CASSLGDRVNQPQHF. CDR3 DNA: TGTGCCAGCAGCTTAGGGGACAGGGTAAATCAGCCCCAGCATTTT.

The chain has TRBV18 and TRBJ1-2; D is unresolved. Between the trimmed V and J ends, which lost 6 bases and 5 bases, there was a span of 10 bases. CDR1 and CDR2 from the germline V gene are KGHSH and LQKENI. This CDR3 comprises 12 residues. The CDR3 DNA reads as TGTGCCAGCTCCGTTAACCTGTATGGCTACACCTTC. It encodes CASSVNLYGYTF.

In this sample, this clone turned up a few times. The CDR3 protein is CASSSVLAGGDNEQFF. The CDR3 DNA is TGTGCCAGCTCATCTGTACTGGCGGGGGGCGACAATGAGCAGTTCTTC. The V gene is TRBV18, the J gene TRBJ2-1, with TRBD2 matching 8 bases. The V and J ends lost 5 bases and 5 bases, in that order; junction bases with no gene match: 11. This CDR3 comprises 16 residues. CDR1 is KGHSH, CDR2 LQKENI, per germline. Filled out from reference TRBV18 and TRBJ2-1, the complete variable domain reads NAGVMQNPRHLVRRRGQEARLRCSPMKGHSHVYWYRQLPEEGLKFMVYLQKENIIDESGMPKERFSAEFPKEGPSILRIQQVVRGDSAAYFCASSSVLAGGDNEQFFGPGTRLTVL.

In DNA, the CDR3 is TGTGCCTGGAGGGAAGACAGGAGAAACACTGAAGCTTTCTTT. It codes for CAWREDRRNTEAFF. The chain is built from TRBV30 and TRBJ1-1, with D perhaps TRBD1 (6 bases). The germline gives CDR1 GTSNPN, CDR2 SVGIG (reference sequence). This CDR3 comprises 14 residues. The V gene lost 3 bases and the J gene lost 2 bases, with 13 bases spanning the gap.

The CDR3 is CASSSQGLASSTDTQYF. CDR3 DNA sequence: TGCGCCAGCAGTTCCCAGGGGCTTGCCTCTAGCACAGATACGCAGTATTTT. This chain connects TRBV5-1 to TRBJ2-3; perhaps TRBD1 as D (6 bases). Per germline, CDR1 SGHRS and CDR2 YFSETQ. V lost 5 bases and J lost 0, with 19 bases in between. The CDR3 is made up of 17 amino acids.

The chain joins TRBV19 to TRBJ2-7; D might be TRBD2 (6 bases). Trimming removed 4 bases from V and 6 bases from J, with 10 bases in between. This CDR3 has 12 residues. CDR1 is LNHDA, CDR2 SQIVND, per germline (reference sequence). The chain's CDR3 is CASSTGLREQYF. In DNA, the CDR3 is TGTGCCAGTAGTACGGGACTCCGCGAGCAGTACTTC.

V is TRBV23-1 and J is TRBJ2-7; 7 nucleotides align to TRBD1. TRBV23-1 is classed as an ORF, of uncertain function. V was pared by 6 bases and J by 6 bases, with 2 bases of the junction left unmatched. The length of the CDR3 is 11 residues. CDR3 in amino acids: CASRHRGEQYF. CDR3 bases: TGCGCCAGCAGGCACAGGGGCGAGCAGTACTTC.

This clone has just a few counts. The chain employs TRBV25-1 and TRBJ2-1; D is unresolved. Deletions cut 6 bases from V and 6 bases from J, with 21 bases between. This CDR3 contains 16 residues. The germline V gene encodes CDR1 MGHDK and CDR2 SYGVNS. CDR3 bases: TGTGCCAGCAGGCCTAGGAGTAACCCCCCGGGCAATGAGCAGTTCTTC. Its protein is CASRPRSNPPGNEQFF.

This clone has more than one count but fewer than ten. This chain's CDR3 is CAWSDRAGGFTDTQYF. The CDR3 coding sequence is TGTGCCTGGAGTGACCGAGCGGGGGGGTTTACAGATACGCAGTATTTT. This sequence joins TRBV30 and TRBJ2-3; 10 nucleotides agree with TRBD2. Trimming removed 1 base from V and 3 bases from J; junction bases left unmatched: 7. The CDR3 has 16 amino acids. Germline loops: CDR1 GTSNPN, CDR2 SVGIG (reference sequence).